The 10 T cell receptor beta chains listed next were all sequenced from one sample in a study of Graves' ophthalmopathy and Graves' hyperthyroidism. RNA transcripts were the source from which TCR beta CDR3 regions were amplified. An initial RT-PCR round employing HTBI primers preceded a second-round multiplex PCR. TCRdb re-analysed the multiplex PCR reads in MiXCR, keeping a single row per CDR3 protein. The data contain roughly 700,000 distinct CDR3 sequences, about 44% of them seen just once; the ten biggest clones take up roughly 45%. Sequenced material: peripheral blood. These receptors were obtained from an adult man with Graves' ophthalmopathy.

The V and J genes are TRBV29-1 and TRBJ1-2; 9 nucleotides agree with TRBD1. Germline CDR1 and CDR2: SQVTM and ANQGSEA. V was pared by 7 bases and J by 4 bases, with 10 bases of the junction left unmatched. The CDR3 spans 14 residues. The CDR3 DNA sequence: TGCAGCGAAACCTCGGGACAGGGCCTCTATGGCTACACCTTC. The encoded protein is CSETSGQGLYGYTF.

This clonotype was seen at least ten times. This chain links TRBV29-1 with TRBJ2-2, with D possibly matching TRBD1 (5 bases). The CDR3 contains 13 residues. Deletions cut 3 bases from V and 5 bases from J, with 10 bases between. In germline, CDR1 is SQVTM, CDR2 ANQGSEA. The CDR3 coding sequence is TGCAGCGTTGAGCTAGGGGTGACCGGGGAGCTGTTTTTT. It specifies CSVELGVTGELFF.

V gene TRBV20-1 combines with J gene TRBJ1-1; D is undetermined. Trimming shortened V by 3 bases and J by 4 bases, and 18 bases separated the two germline ends. CDR1 is DFQATT, CDR2 SNEGSKA, per germline (reference sequence). There are 15 residues in the CDR3. CDR3 in DNA: TGCAGTGCTAGGAGTGGCAATAGGGTGACCACTGAAGCTTTCTTT. It is translated as CSARSGNRVTTEAFF.

This clonotype appeared many times. This sequence joins TRBV12-3 or TRBV12-4 and TRBJ1-1; no firm D call. V was pared by 6 bases and J by 10 bases, with 18 bases between. This CDR3 has 13 amino acids. The CDR3: CASSSDGGYGAFF. CDR3 sequence (DNA): TGTGCCAGCAGCAGTGACGGCGGGTACGGAGCTTTCTTT.

This clonotype came up many times. This chain uses TRBV7-6 with TRBJ1-4; maybe TRBD1 (6 bases). The CDR3 consists of 15 residues. Trimming cost V 4 bases and J 0 bases, with 9 bases left between them. CDR1 is SGHVS, CDR2 FNYEAQ, per germline. The CDR3 reads CASSSDSSTNEKLFF. CDR3 nucleotide sequence: TGTGCCAGCAGCTCGGACAGTTCAACTAATGAAAAACTGTTTTTT.

Concerning this clonotype: This may be a read error, as it is one base from a much larger clone. This chain joins TRBV20-1 and TRBJ2-7, with 10 bases lining up with TRBD2. From germline, CDR1 is DFQATT and CDR2 SNEGSKA (reference sequence). After removal of 2 bases from V and 8 bases from J, the junction contained 12 bases not matched to a gene. The CDR3 covers 15 residues. The CDR3 sequence: CSARTSGGAFKKQYF. The DNA for the CDR3 is TGCAGTGCTAGAACAAGCGGGGGGGCATTTAAGAAGCAGTACTTC.

As regards this clonotype: This may come from a read error, since a much larger clone is one base off. This chain joins TRBV29-1 and TRBJ1-2, with 10 bases that match TRBD1. The germline CDR1 and CDR2 sequences are SQVTM and ANQGSEA. There are 13 residues in the CDR3. J gave up 5 bases and V 1 base, and 1 base lay outside the gene matches. The CDR3 here is CSVEGTGGYGYTF. The DNA of the CDR3 is TGCAGCGTTGAAGGGACAGGGGGTTATGGCTACACCTTC.

V usage is TRBV11-1 and J usage is TRBJ2-2, with D maybe TRBD2 (5 bases). V lost 5 bases and J lost 4, with 17 bases in between. Per germline, CDR1 SGHAT and CDR2 FQDESV (reference sequence). The CDR3 covers 16 residues. This CDR3 reads CASSQALGRGTGELFF. The CDR3 nucleotides read TGTGCCAGCAGCCAGGCCCTCGGACGGGGCACCGGGGAGCTGTTTTTT.

A word on this clonotype: One base away lies a much larger clone, so this may be a sequencing read error. This sequence joins TRBV7-2 and TRBJ1-4; unclear D gene. CDR3 size: 15 residues. Trimming took off 5 bases at V and 4 bases at J, with 14 bases between the two ends. Germline values: CDR1 SGHTA, CDR2 FQGNSA. CDR3 DNA sequence: TGTGCCAGCAGCCGAGGGCGAAACAGTAATGAAAAACTGTTTTTT. Amino acids: CASSRGRNSNEKLFF.

CDR3 amino acids: CASSLGQGVPSGANVLTF. The CDR3 DNA sequence: TGTGCCAGCAGTCTCGGACAGGGGGTCCCCTCTGGGGCCAACGTCCTGACTTTC. The V call is TRBV2, the J call TRBJ2-6; TRBD1 aligns across 10 bases. Germline loops: CDR1 SNHLY, CDR2 FYNNEI. J gave up 0 bases and V 5 bases, and 7 bases lay outside the gene matches. The CDR3 spans 18 residues.